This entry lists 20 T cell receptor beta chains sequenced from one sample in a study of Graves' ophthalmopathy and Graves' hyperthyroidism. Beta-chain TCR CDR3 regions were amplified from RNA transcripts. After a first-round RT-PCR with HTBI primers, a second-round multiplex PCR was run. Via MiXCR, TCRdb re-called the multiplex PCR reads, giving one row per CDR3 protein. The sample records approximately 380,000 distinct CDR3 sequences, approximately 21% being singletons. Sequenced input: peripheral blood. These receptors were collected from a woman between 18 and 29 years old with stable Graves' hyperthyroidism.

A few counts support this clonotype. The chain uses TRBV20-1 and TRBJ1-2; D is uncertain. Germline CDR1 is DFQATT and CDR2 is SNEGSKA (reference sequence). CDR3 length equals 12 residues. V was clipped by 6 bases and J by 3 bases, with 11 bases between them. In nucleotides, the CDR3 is TGCAGTGCCAAGGACGGATACTATGGCTACACCTTC. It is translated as CSAKDGYYGYTF.

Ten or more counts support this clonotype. CDR3: CASSEWGDQETQYF. In nucleotides, the CDR3 is TGTGCCAGCAGTGAATGGGGGGACCAAGAGACCCAGTACTTC. The chain has TRBV25-1 and TRBJ2-5, with D perhaps TRBD2 (6 bases). The CDR3 covers 14 residues. V was trimmed by 1 base and J by 0 bases, leaving 6 bases between them. In germline, CDR1 is MGHDK, CDR2 SYGVNS.

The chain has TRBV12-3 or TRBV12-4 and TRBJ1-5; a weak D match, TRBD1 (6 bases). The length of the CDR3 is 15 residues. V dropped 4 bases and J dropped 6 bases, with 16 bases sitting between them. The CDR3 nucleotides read TGTGCCAGCAGTTCCTACAGGGCCCGCACTCAGCCCCAGCATTTT. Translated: CASSSYRARTQPQHF.

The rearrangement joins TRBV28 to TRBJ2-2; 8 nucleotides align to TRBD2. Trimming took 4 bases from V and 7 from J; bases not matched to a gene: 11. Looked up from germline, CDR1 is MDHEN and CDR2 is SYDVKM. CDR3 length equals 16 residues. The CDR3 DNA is TGTGCCAGCAGTTCGACCGGGACTAGTGTCTTCGGGGAGCTGTTTTTT. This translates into CASSSTGTSVFGELFF.

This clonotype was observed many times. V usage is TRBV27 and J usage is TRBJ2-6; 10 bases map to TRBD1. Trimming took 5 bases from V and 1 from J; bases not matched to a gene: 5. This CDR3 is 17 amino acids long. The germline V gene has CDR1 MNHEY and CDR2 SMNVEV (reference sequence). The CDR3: CASSRDRGISGANVLTF. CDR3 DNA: TGTGCCAGCAGTAGGGACAGGGGAATTTCTGGGGCCAACGTCCTGACTTTC.

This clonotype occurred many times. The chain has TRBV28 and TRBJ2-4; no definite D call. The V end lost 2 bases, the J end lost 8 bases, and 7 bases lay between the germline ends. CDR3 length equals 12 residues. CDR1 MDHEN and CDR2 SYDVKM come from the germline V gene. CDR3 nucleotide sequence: TGTGCCAGCAGTTTACTGCAAGACATTCAGTACTTC. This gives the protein CASSLLQDIQYF.

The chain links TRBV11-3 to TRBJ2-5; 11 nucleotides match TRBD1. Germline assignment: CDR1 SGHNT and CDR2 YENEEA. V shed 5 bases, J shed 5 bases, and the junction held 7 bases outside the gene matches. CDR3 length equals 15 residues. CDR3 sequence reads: CASSHRDRGSETQYF. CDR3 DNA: TGTGCCAGCAGCCACCGGGACAGGGGGTCCGAGACCCAGTACTTC.

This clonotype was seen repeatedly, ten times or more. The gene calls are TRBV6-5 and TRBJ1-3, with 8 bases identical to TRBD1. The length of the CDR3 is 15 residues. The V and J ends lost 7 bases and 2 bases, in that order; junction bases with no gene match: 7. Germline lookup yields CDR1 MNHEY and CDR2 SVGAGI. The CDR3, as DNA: TGTGCCAGCACCTCCCAACAGGGGGCTGGAAACACCATATATTTT. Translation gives CASTSQQGAGNTIYF.

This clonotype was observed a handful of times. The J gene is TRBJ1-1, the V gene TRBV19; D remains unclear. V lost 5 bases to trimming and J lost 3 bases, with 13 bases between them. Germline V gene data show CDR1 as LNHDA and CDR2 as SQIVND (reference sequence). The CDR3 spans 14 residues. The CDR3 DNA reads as TGTGCCAGTAGTGGGAGACCTGGCTACACTGAAGCTTTCTTT. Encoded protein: CASSGRPGYTEAFF.

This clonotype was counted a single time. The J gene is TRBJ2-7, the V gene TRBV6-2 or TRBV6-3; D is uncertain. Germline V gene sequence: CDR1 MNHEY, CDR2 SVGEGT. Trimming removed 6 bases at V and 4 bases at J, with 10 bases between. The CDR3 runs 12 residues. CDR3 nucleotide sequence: TGTGCCAGCAGCTACGAGAGGTACGAGCAGTACTTC. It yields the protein CASSYERYEQYF.

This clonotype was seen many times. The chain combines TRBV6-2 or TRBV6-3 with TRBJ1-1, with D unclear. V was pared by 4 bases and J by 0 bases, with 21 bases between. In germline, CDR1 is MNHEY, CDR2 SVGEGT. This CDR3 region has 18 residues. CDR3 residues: CASSWPPRLGSMNTEAFF. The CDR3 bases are TGTGCCAGCAGTTGGCCCCCCCGTCTGGGCAGCATGAACACTGAAGCTTTCTTT.

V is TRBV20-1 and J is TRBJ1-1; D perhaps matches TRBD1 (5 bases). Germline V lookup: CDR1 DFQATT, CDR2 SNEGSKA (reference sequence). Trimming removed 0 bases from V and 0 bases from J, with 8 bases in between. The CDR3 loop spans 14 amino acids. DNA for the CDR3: TGCAGTGCTAGAGACAGGGTCGTGAACACTGAAGCTTTCTTT. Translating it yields CSARDRVVNTEAFF.

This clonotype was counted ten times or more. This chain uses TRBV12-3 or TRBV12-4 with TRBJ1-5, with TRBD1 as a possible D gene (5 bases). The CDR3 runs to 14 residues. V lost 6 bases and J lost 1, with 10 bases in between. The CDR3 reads CASSLGDSNQPQHF. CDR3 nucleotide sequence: TGTGCCAGCAGCTTGGGGGACAGCAATCAGCCCCAGCATTTT.

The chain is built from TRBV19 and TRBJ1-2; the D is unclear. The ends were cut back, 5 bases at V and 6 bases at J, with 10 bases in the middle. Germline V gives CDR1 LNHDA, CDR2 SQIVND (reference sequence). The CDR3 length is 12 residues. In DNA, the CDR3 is TGTGCCAGTAGTTTGGACTGGGATGGCTACACCTTC. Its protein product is CASSLDWDGYTF.

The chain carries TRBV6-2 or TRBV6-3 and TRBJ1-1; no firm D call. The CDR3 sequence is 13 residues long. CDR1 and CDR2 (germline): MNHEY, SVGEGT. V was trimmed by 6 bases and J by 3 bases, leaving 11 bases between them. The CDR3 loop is CASRVWWDTEAFF. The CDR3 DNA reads TGTGCCAGCAGAGTTTGGTGGGACACTGAAGCTTTCTTT.

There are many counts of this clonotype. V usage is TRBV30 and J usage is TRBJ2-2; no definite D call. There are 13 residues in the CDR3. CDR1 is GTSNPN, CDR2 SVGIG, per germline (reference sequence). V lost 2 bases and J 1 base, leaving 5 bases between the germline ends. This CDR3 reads CAWSWRNTGELFF. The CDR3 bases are TGTGCCTGGAGTTGGCGGAACACCGGGGAGCTGTTTTTT.

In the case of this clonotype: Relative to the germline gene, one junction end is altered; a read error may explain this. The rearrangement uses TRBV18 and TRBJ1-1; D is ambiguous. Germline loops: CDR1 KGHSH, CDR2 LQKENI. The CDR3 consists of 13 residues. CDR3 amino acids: CASSQNGDTEAFF. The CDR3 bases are TGTGCCAGCTCACAGAACGGTGACACCGAAGCTTTCTTT.

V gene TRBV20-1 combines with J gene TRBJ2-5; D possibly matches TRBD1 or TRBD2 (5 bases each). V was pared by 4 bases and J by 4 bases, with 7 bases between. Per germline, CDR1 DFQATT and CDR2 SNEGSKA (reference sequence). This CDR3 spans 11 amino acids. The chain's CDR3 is CSATGRETQYF. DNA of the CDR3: TGCAGTGCTACGGGACGAGAGACCCAGTACTTC.

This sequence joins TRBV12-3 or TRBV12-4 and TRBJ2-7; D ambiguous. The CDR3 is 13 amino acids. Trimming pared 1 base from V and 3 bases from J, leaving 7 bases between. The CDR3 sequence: CASSLVLLYEQYF. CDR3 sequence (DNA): TGTGCCAGCAGTTTAGTCCTACTCTACGAGCAGTACTTC.

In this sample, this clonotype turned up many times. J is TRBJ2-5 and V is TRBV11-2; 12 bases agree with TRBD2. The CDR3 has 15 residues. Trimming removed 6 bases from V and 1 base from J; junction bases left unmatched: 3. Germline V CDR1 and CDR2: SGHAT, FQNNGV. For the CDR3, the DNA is TGTGCCAGCAGATGGACTAGCGGGACCCAAGAGACCCAGTACTTC. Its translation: CASRWTSGTQETQYF.